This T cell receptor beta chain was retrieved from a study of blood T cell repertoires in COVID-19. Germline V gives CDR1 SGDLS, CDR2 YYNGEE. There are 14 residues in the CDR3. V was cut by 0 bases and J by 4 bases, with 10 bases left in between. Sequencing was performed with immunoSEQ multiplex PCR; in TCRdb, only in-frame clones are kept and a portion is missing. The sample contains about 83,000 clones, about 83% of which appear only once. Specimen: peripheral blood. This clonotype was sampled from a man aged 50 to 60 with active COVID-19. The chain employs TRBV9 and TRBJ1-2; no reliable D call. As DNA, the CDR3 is TGTGCCAGCAGCGTAGGCGGCGGAAGCTATGGCTACACCTTC. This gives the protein CASSVGGGSYGYTF.